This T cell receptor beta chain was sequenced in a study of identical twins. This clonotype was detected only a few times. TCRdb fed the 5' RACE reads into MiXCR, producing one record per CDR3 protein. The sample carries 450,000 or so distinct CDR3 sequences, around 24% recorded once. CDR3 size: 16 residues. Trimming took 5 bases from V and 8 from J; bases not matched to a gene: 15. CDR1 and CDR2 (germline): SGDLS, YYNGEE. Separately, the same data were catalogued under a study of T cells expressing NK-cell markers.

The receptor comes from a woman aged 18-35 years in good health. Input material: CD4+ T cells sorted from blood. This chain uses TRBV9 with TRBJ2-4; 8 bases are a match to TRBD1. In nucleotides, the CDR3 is TGTGCCAGCAGTCCTAGCGACAGGGGCCGGGTAGACATTCAGTACTTC. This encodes CASSPSDRGRVDIQYF.